This T cell receptor beta chain was recorded in a study of monozygotic twins with cystic fibrosis. V lost 0 bases, J lost 2 bases, and 9 bases stayed unmatched. Per germline, CDR1 SGDLS and CDR2 YYNGEE. The CDR3 extends over 17 amino acids. Libraries were prepared by immunoSEQ multiplex PCR; TCRdb keeps only in-frame clonotypes and omits some of them. This table holds roughly 13,000 clones, 75% to 90% found once. The source is a boy between 10 and 17 years old with cystic fibrosis. Sample: blood. V and J are TRBV9 and TRBJ1-2; 8 bases line up with TRBD1. The CDR3 loop is CASSVDNRGTPNYGYTF. CDR3 coding DNA: TGTGCCAGCAGCGTAGACAACAGGGGGACACCCAACTATGGCTACACCTTC.